What follows are 18 T cell receptor beta chains derived from one specimen sequenced in a study of cytomegalovirus exposure and HLA in healthy donors. The study ran its PCR with 60 Vbeta and 13 Jbeta primers. Measured with immunoSEQ multiplex PCR; TCRdb has only the in-frame clones, and not every one. Its table records 200,000 or so clones. Material: PBMCs. The receptor set was obtained from a girl aged 2 to 10 in good health and CMV-seropositive.

The chain links TRBV11-3 to TRBJ2-5; the match to TRBD2 covers 10 bases. This CDR3 has 18 amino acids. Losses at the gene ends were 4 bases for V and 1 base for J; bases not matched to a gene: 12. Germline CDR1 SGHNT, CDR2 YENEEA. The CDR3 sequence is CASSYTIGLAVPQETQYF. DNA for the CDR3: TGTGCCAGCAGCTACACGATAGGACTAGCGGTACCCCAAGAGACCCAGTACTTC.

The chain employs TRBV7-3 and TRBJ2-2; 8 bases are shared with TRBD1. From germline, CDR1 is SGHTA and CDR2 FQGTGA. The CDR3 sequence is 17 residues long. Losses at the gene ends were 1 base for V and 4 bases for J; bases not matched to a gene: 8. In DNA form, the CDR3 reads TGTGCCAGCAGCTTAAATCATCAGGGGGCGAGCACCGGGGAGCTGTTTTTT. Protein sequence: CASSLNHQGASTGELFF.

The chain has TRBV7-2 and TRBJ2-7, with 12 positions matching TRBD1. With V trimmed by 2 bases and J by 6 bases, 5 bases remained unmatched. The CDR3 runs to 15 residues. Germline V gives CDR1 SGHTA, CDR2 FQGNSA. The CDR3, as DNA: TGTGCCAGCAGCTTATGGGGACAGGGGGCGGGCGAGCAGTACTTC. Its translation is CASSLWGQGAGEQYF.

The chain couples TRBV7-6 to TRBJ1-4; D might be TRBD1 (6 bases). From germline, CDR1 is SGHVS and CDR2 FNYEAQ. This CDR3 has 14 residues. Trimming removed 4 bases at V and 7 bases at J, with 13 bases between. The CDR3 here is CASSSPSQGEKLFF. The CDR3 nucleotides read TGTGCCAGCAGCTCGCCATCACAGGGTGAAAAACTGTTTTTT.

This rearrangement joins TRBV19 to TRBJ2-6; 7 bases match TRBD1. This CDR3 comprises 21 residues. With V trimmed by 0 bases and J by 0 bases, 14 bases remained unmatched. Germline CDR1 and CDR2: LNHDA and SQIVND (reference sequence). The CDR3 region has the DNA TGTGCCAGTAGTATAGATCGATTCGCCGACAGGGCGAGCTCTGGGGCCAACGTCCTGACTTTC. Encoded protein: CASSIDRFADRASSGANVLTF.

This chain connects TRBV18 to TRBJ2-7; TRBD2 aligns across 8 bases. CDR3 size: 14 residues. J lost 2 bases, V lost 5 bases, and 5 bases had no gene match. Germline V lookup: CDR1 KGHSH, CDR2 LQKENI. The CDR3 sequence: CASSEREWAYEQYF. CDR3 bases: TGTGCCAGCTCAGAGCGGGAGTGGGCCTACGAGCAGTACTTC. The variable domain in full, completed from reference TRBV18 and TRBJ2-7, reads NAGVMQNPRHLVRRRGQEARLRCSPMKGHSHVYWYRQLPEEGLKFMVYLQKENIIDESGMPKERFSAEFPKEGPSILRIQQVVRGDSAAYFCASSEREWAYEQYFGPGTRLTVT.

The genes are TRBV6-5 and TRBJ2-5, with 9 bases matching TRBD2. The trim removed 4 bases at V and 5 bases at J, leaving 8 bases unmatched. The CDR3 loop spans 15 amino acids. From germline, CDR1 is MNHEY and CDR2 SVGAGI. The CDR3 spells CASSSTVAGAETQYF. As DNA, the CDR3 is TGTGCCAGCAGTTCGACCGTAGCGGGAGCGGAGACCCAGTACTTC.

V gene TRBV19 combines with J gene TRBJ1-2; the match to TRBD1 covers 7 bases. The CDR3 runs 14 residues. V dropped 10 bases and J dropped 8; count of bases not matched to a gene: 16. Germline V lookup: CDR1 LNHDA, CDR2 SQIVND (reference sequence). The CDR3, as DNA: TGTGCCACTACAGCACCGGACAGGTTCAGCGGCTACACCTTC. It specifies CATTAPDRFSGYTF.

The genes are TRBV5-6 and TRBJ1-2; 7 bases fit TRBD1. V trimming: 1 base; J trimming: 4 bases; junction bases outside the gene matches: 10. Germline-derived CDR1 and CDR2 are SGHDT and YYEEEE. This CDR3 has 16 residues. CDR3 in DNA: TGTGCCAGCAGCTTGTCCCACGGGACAGACCTCTATGGCTACACCTTC. Translating gives CASSLSHGTDLYGYTF.

The chain recombines TRBV7-2 with TRBJ2-1, with TRBD1 matching over 7 bases. CDR3 length equals 15 residues. The germline V gene encodes CDR1 SGHTA and CDR2 FQGNSA. J gave up 7 bases and V 1 base, and 7 bases lay outside the gene matches. The CDR3 region has the DNA TGTGCCAGCAGCTTAGTAGGACAGGTGGTGAATGAGCAGTTCTTC. It encodes CASSLVGQVVNEQFF.

The chain joins TRBV7-9 to TRBJ2-7; D gene uncertain. Germline loops: CDR1 SEHNR, CDR2 FQNEAQ (reference sequence). This CDR3 is 13 amino acids long. The V and J ends lost 2 bases and 0 bases respectively, with 5 bases between them. The DNA for the CDR3 is TGTGCCAGCAGCTTACCACTCTCCTACGAGCAGTACTTC. Translating gives CASSLPLSYEQYF.

The V gene is TRBV7-2, the J gene TRBJ1-3; D unresolved. Trimming pared 5 bases from V and 1 base from J, leaving 12 bases between. CDR1 is SGHTA and CDR2 is FQGNSA in the germline V gene. This CDR3 has 15 amino acids. The CDR3 DNA reads as TGTGCCAGCAGCCGTTGGACTGGTTCTGGAAACACCATATATTTT. It translates to CASSRWTGSGNTIYF.

The CDR3 sequence is CASSLQDRGEQYF. The CDR3 DNA reads TGCGCCAGCAGCTTACAGGACAGGGGCGAGCAGTACTTC. The chain links TRBV5-1 to TRBJ2-7, with 9 bases lining up with TRBD1. The germline gives CDR1 SGHRS, CDR2 YFSETQ. CDR3 length: 13 residues. V lost 2 bases, J lost 6 bases, and 3 bases stayed unmatched.

The rearrangement uses TRBV28 and TRBJ2-1; possibly TRBD2 for D (5 bases). The CDR3 covers 14 residues. V was clipped by 7 bases and J by 2 bases, with 12 bases between them. Germline V gene data show CDR1 as MDHEN and CDR2 as SYDVKM. CDR3 loop: CASTVAGAYNEQFF. CDR3 DNA: TGTGCCAGCACCGTCGCCGGGGCCTACAATGAGCAGTTCTTC.

V and J are TRBV9 and TRBJ2-1, with D possibly being TRBD1 (5 bases). The CDR3 is 15 residues long. CDR1 and CDR2 (germline): SGDLS, YYNGEE. V lost 0 bases and J lost 4, with 11 bases in between. As DNA, the CDR3 is TGTGCCAGCAGCGTAGGGGGCGGTCCTTACAATGAGCAGTTCTTC. It yields the protein CASSVGGGPYNEQFF.

The CDR3 spells CASIDRGRNEKLFF. Here the CDR3 DNA reads TGCGCCAGCATAGACAGGGGGCGAAATGAAAAACTGTTTTTT. The genes are TRBV23-1 and TRBJ1-4, with TRBD1 identical over 10 bases. TRBV23-1 is flagged as an ORF with uncertain function. Unmatched junction bases numbered 4, after V lost 7 bases and J lost 5 bases. The CDR3 totals 14 residues.

The chain links TRBV4-2 to TRBJ1-1; 7 bases are a match to TRBD1. This CDR3 comprises 17 residues. The germline V gene encodes CDR1 LGHNA and CDR2 YNFKEQ. Germline trimming cut 0 bases from V and 0 bases from J; bases unmatched to any gene: 7. CDR3 residues: CASSQDRTGVMNTEAFF. The CDR3, as DNA: TGTGCCAGCAGCCAAGATCGCACAGGGGTTATGAACACTGAAGCTTTCTTT.

V and J are TRBV29-1 and TRBJ2-7; D is unclear. V was pared by 6 bases and J by 3 bases, with 12 bases between. Germline V gene data show CDR1 as SQVTM and CDR2 as ANQGSEA. The CDR3 sequence is 12 residues long. The CDR3 is CSVASGLYEQYF. DNA for the CDR3: TGCAGCGTGGCTTCGGGTCTCTACGAGCAGTACTTC.